This T cell receptor beta chain was found in a study of blood T cell repertoires in COVID-19. Study information: Researchers got acute and convalescent COVID-19 samples from the United States, Italy and Spain. The cDNA or gDNA used as material had been derived from T cells, B-cell-depleted T cells, or PBMCs.

Repertoires were generated with immunoSEQ multiplex PCR, while TCRdb's copy carries only in-frame clones and drops some. The sample shows hundreds of thousands of clones, approximately 86% of them seen only once. Individuals aged about 18 to 89 years were recruited from about two dozen US areas. Assignment of participants to cohorts was predicated upon participant-reported clinical history. The sequenced sample consisted of PBMCs or T cells enriched from blood (not recorded which). The source of this sequence is a woman between 40 and 55 years old with acute COVID-19.

This chain's CDR3 is CAWSNPESSGNQETQYF. In nucleotides, the CDR3 is TGTGCCTGGAGTAACCCCGAATCTAGCGGTAACCAAGAGACCCAGTACTTC. The V call is TRBV30, the J call TRBJ2-5, with 7 bases that match TRBD2. The V and J ends lost 2 bases and 0 bases, in that order; junction bases with no gene match: 12. The germline gives CDR1 GTSNPN, CDR2 SVGIG (reference sequence). This CDR3 region has 17 residues.